This T cell receptor beta chain was obtained from a study of blood T cell repertoires in COVID-19. Whole-study context: T cells, B-cell-depleted T cells, or PBMCs supplied cDNA or gDNA.

As concerns this clone: Other DNA sequences within the sample encode an identical CDR3.

In the original analysis: It was from reference gene primer amplification that nucleated cell counts were estimated. Sequencing was performed with immunoSEQ multiplex PCR; in TCRdb, only in-frame clones are kept and a portion is missing. The DNA was the basis for D and trimming; V, J and clone size are from that table. The sample holds fewer than 350,000 clones, roughly 86% seen once. The CDR3 has 14 amino acids. The germline CDR1 and CDR2 sequences are SGHNT and YYREEE (reference sequence). The V and J ends lost 0 bases and 1 base respectively, with 8 bases between them. The sequenced sample consisted of PBMCs or T cells enriched from blood (not recorded which). The chain is built from TRBV5-4 and TRBJ2-7; TRBD1 might be the D (5 bases). This receptor was identified in a woman aged 25-40 years who had been exposed to COVID-19. This CDR3 reads CASSLGQGSYEQYF. The CDR3 bases are TGTGCCAGCAGCTTGGGGCAGGGTTCCTACGAGCAGTACTTC.